What follows are 21 T cell receptor beta chains derived from one specimen sequenced in a study of metastatic and nonmetastatic thyroid tumors. TCRdb re-called the PCR reads via MiXCR. The table shows 9,100 or so clones, with approximately 40% occurring only once. Ahead of thyroid surgery, no patient had received treatment of any kind. Input material: tumor tissue. The source of these receptors is a male donor with papillary thyroid cancer or a benign thyroid nodule (not recorded which). Some clones in this sample may be carry-over from other donors' samples.

This clone was seen only once. The rearrangement joins TRBV20-1 to TRBJ2-3; 8 positions agree with TRBD2. The CDR3 has 16 residues. Germline CDR1 is DFQATT and CDR2 is SNEGSKA (reference sequence). V dropped 4 bases and J dropped 9; count of bases not matched to a gene: 18. This chain's CDR3 is CSATVFGRADATTQYF. DNA of the CDR3: TGCAGTGCTACCGTGTTCGGGAGGGCCGATGCTACGACGCAGTATTTT.

This clone rates as medium-sized. The chain has TRBV11-2 and TRBJ1-1; D might be TRBD1 (6 bases). CDR1 SGHAT and CDR2 FQNNGV come from the germline V gene. Trimming left V 1 base short and J 6 bases short, with 9 bases between. The CDR3 has 13 amino acids. In DNA form, the CDR3 reads TGTGCCAGCAGCTTAGGAGGGGGGCCTGAAGCTTTCTTT. Translated, it gives CASSLGGGPEAFF.

The V call is TRBV20-1, the J call TRBJ2-5, with TRBD2 identical over 8 bases. V trimming: 5 bases; J trimming: 0 bases; junction bases outside the gene matches: 11. There are 16 residues in the CDR3. In germline, CDR1 is DFQATT, CDR2 SNEGSKA (reference sequence). CDR3 residues: CSAPRSGGINQETQYF. CDR3 nucleotide sequence: TGCAGTGCTCCCCGCTCGGGGGGGATCAACCAAGAGACCCAGTACTTC.

The V and J genes are TRBV27 and TRBJ2-7, with 7 bases aligning to TRBD2. Germline V gene sequence: CDR1 MNHEY, CDR2 SMNVEV (reference sequence). The CDR3 covers 14 residues. V was clipped by 1 base and J by 2 bases; unmatched bases: 2. CDR3 sequence reads: CASSLWGGTYEQYF. The CDR3 DNA is TGTGCCAGCAGTTTATGGGGGGGGACCTACGAGCAGTACTTC.

This clone turned up a few times. CDR3 nucleotides: TGTGCCAGCAGCCCGCCGGGGCGTGAGCAGTACTTC. Amino acids: CASSPPGREQYF. This sequence joins TRBV7-2 and TRBJ2-7; D tentatively reads TRBD1 or TRBD2 (5 bases each). Trimming stripped 5 bases from V and 7 bases from J, with 12 bases between. This CDR3 contains 12 residues. Germline-derived CDR1 and CDR2 are SGHTA and FQGNSA.

The chain is built from TRBV11-2 and TRBJ2-3; D uncertain. Trimming cost V 0 bases and J 5 bases, with 3 bases left between them. There are 12 residues in the CDR3. CDR1 and CDR2 (germline): SGHAT, FQNNGV. The CDR3 DNA follows: TGTGCCAGCAGCTTAGATCGAGATACGCAGTATTTT. It is translated as CASSLDRDTQYF. The full variable domain, completed using reference TRBV11-2 and TRBJ2-3, is EAGVAQSPRYKIIEKRQSVAFWCNPISGHATLYWYQQILGQGPKLLIQFQNNGVVDDSQLPKDRFSAERLKGVDSTLKIQPAKLEDSAVYLCASSLDRDTQYFGPGTRLTVL.

CDR3 DNA: TGTGCCAGCAGCTTAGATCCGGGGAGGGCGAGCGAGCAGTACTTC. This translates into CASSLDPGRASEQYF. The V gene is TRBV11-2, the J gene TRBJ2-7, with TRBD2 identical over 7 bases. V was clipped by 0 bases and J by 6 bases; unmatched bases: 8. Germline loops: CDR1 SGHAT, CDR2 FQNNGV. This CDR3 region has 15 residues.

The chain combines TRBV20-1 with TRBJ1-2; 8 positions agree with TRBD1. The CDR3 sequence is 13 residues long. The germline CDR1 and CDR2 sequences are DFQATT and SNEGSKA (reference sequence). V lost 6 bases, J lost 1 base, and 4 bases stayed unmatched. CDR3 sequence (DNA): TGCAGTGCGACCGGACAGGGTAACTATGGCTACACCTTC. Residues: CSATGQGNYGYTF.

This clone is deemed medium-sized. V is TRBV7-2 and J is TRBJ2-7; no reliable D call. The V end lost 3 bases, the J end lost 3 bases, and 6 bases lay between the germline ends. Germline lookup yields CDR1 SGHTA and CDR2 FQGNSA. CDR3 length: 12 residues. The CDR3 region has the DNA TGTGCCAGCAGCTTCGATTTCTACGAGCAGTACTTC. Encoded protein: CASSFDFYEQYF.

This chain connects TRBV7-2 to TRBJ1-2; TRBD1 matches 9 bases. The V gene end was trimmed by 5 bases and the J gene end by 7 bases; junction bases not matched to a gene: 11. CDR3 length: 15 amino acids. Germline loops: CDR1 SGHTA, CDR2 FQGNSA. In DNA form, the CDR3 reads TGTGCCAGCAGCCAGGGACAGGGTGTTTTGAGTGGCTACACCTTC. Protein sequence: CASSQGQGVLSGYTF.

This clone was seen more than once but under ten times. The chain employs TRBV6-1 and TRBJ1-3; D gene uncertain. The CDR3 runs to 13 residues. V was clipped by 7 bases and J by 2 bases, with 9 bases between them. Germline CDR1 reads MNHNS; CDR2 reads SASEGT. CDR3 coding DNA: TGTGCCAGCATCCGGGCTACTGGAAACACCATATATTTT. Its translation is CASIRATGNTIYF.

By sample share, this clone is medium-sized. The chain recombines TRBV12-3 or TRBV12-4 with TRBJ2-2, with D tentatively TRBD2 (5 bases). The CDR3 loop spans 14 amino acids. Trimming left V 6 bases short and J 1 base short, with 9 bases between. In DNA form, the CDR3 reads TGTGCCAGCAGGCCCAGCGGGAACACCGGGGAGCTGTTTTTT. It specifies CASRPSGNTGELFF.

This chain joins TRBV2 and TRBJ2-7; D is ambiguous. There are 11 residues in the CDR3. Per germline, CDR1 SNHLY and CDR2 FYNNEI. V lost 6 bases to trimming and J lost 4 bases, with 7 bases between them. CDR3 in DNA: TGTGCCAGCAGAGGGTTGTACGAGCAGTACTTC. Amino acid sequence: CASRGLYEQYF.

This chain joins TRBV20-1 and TRBJ1-5, with TRBD1 identical over 10 bases. CDR3 length: 16 residues. V shed 6 bases and J 6 bases; nucleotides not matched to a gene: 14. Germline V gives CDR1 DFQATT, CDR2 SNEGSKA (reference sequence). This CDR3 is CSALLSGQGNSQPQHF. CDR3 sequence (DNA): TGCAGTGCCCTACTGTCGGGACAGGGGAATAGTCAGCCCCAGCATTTT.

CDR3 protein: CASIEQGFGYTF. CDR3 in DNA: TGTGCCAGCATTGAACAGGGGTTTGGCTACACCTTC. The chain couples TRBV28 to TRBJ1-2, with 7 bases lining up with TRBD1. V lost 7 bases to trimming and J lost 7 bases; unmatched junction nucleotides: 6. Germline V gene sequence: CDR1 MDHEN, CDR2 SYDVKM. This CDR3 is built from 12 residues.

The V call is TRBV2, the J call TRBJ2-5; D possibly corresponds to TRBD2 (5 bases). This CDR3 spans 14 amino acids. Per germline, CDR1 SNHLY and CDR2 FYNNEI. V was clipped by 4 bases and J by 5 bases, with 14 bases between them. The CDR3 is CASSAQARVETQYF. The CDR3, as DNA: TGTGCCAGCAGTGCGCAGGCGAGGGTGGAGACCCAGTACTTC.

This sequence joins TRBV7-2 and TRBJ1-5, with 8 bases that match TRBD1. After removal of 5 bases from V and 6 bases from J, the junction contained 9 bases not matched to a gene. The V gene's germline CDR1 is SGHTA and CDR2 FQGNSA. The CDR3 is made up of 15 amino acids. This CDR3 is CASSTRTGLAQPQHF. CDR3 nucleotide sequence: TGTGCCAGCAGCACCCGGACAGGGTTAGCTCAGCCCCAGCATTTT. The variable domain in full, with the rest retrieved from reference TRBV7-2 and TRBJ1-5, is GAGVSQSPSNKVTEKGKDVELRCDPISGHTALYWYRQSLGQGLEFLIYFQGNSAPDKSGLPSDRFSAERTGGSVSTLTIQRTQQEDSAVYLCASSTRTGLAQPQHFGDGTRLSIL.

V usage is TRBV4-1 and J usage is TRBJ2-7; TRBD2 might be the D (6 bases). CDR3 length equals 15 residues. Germline V gene lookup returns CDR1 MGHRA and CDR2 YSYEKL. Trimming left V 3 bases short and J 6 bases short, with 18 bases between. CDR3 coding DNA: TGCGCCAGCAGCCAGGACTACTATTCGGTCGGCGAGCAGTACTTC. Translating gives CASSQDYYSVGEQYF.

This sequence joins TRBV20-1 and TRBJ2-1; D tentatively reads TRBD1 or TRBD2 (5 bases each). The CDR3 length is 13 residues. V gave up 4 bases and J gave up 7 bases, with 14 bases separating them. Germline CDR1 DFQATT, CDR2 SNEGSKA (reference sequence). CDR3 residues: CSATIGGWNEQFF. CDR3 in DNA: TGCAGTGCTACTATTGGGGGTTGGAATGAGCAGTTCTTC.

This chain uses TRBV4-3 with TRBJ1-1, with 9 bases matching TRBD1. With 0 bases clipped from V and 13 bases from J, the junction kept 12 bases outside the gene matches. The CDR3 is 15 amino acids. Per the germline V gene, CDR1 is LGHNA and CDR2 is YSLEER. CDR3 region: CASSQDRGQGTDGFF. CDR3 bases: TGCGCCAGCAGCCAAGATAGGGGACAGGGCACTGATGGTTTCTTT.

The chain combines TRBV11-2 with TRBJ2-3; 7 bases map to TRBD2. The germline V gene encodes CDR1 SGHAT and CDR2 FQNNGV. The trim removed 1 base at V and 1 base at J, leaving 2 bases unmatched. CDR3 length: 15 amino acids. The CDR3 coding sequence is TGTGCCAGCAGCTTAGGGGCGGGGGGCACAGATACGCAGTATTTT. This translates into CASSLGAGGTDTQYF.